This T cell receptor (beta chain) derives from a study of blood T cell repertoires in COVID-19. This clone was observed a handful of times. Per the original methods: By means of reference gene primer amplification, nucleated cell counts were estimated. Profiled with immunoSEQ multiplex PCR; TCRdb holds only in-frame clones, not every one. Clonal size and the V and J genes are those of that table, whereas D and trimming came from the DNA. The repertoire holds tens of thousands of clones, with approximately 80% as singletons. This CDR3 spans 15 amino acids. V was pared by 5 bases and J by 1 base, with 12 bases between. The germline V gene has CDR1 MNHNY and CDR2 SVGAGI (reference sequence).

The rearrangement joins TRBV6-6 to TRBJ1-3, with D uncertain. This receptor was obtained from a human donor in a cohort sampled during active COVID-19. Sequencing used peripheral blood. This CDR3 is CASSPGLWSGNTIYF. The CDR3 nucleotides are TGTGCCAGCAGTCCCGGACTTTGGTCTGGAAACACCATATATTTT.